The 20 T cell receptor beta chains reported below all come from one sample, sequenced in a study of T-cell reconstitution after alpha-beta-depleted transplantation in children (dated by TCRdb to about 2016). Library preparation was by PCR. The sample was run on an Illumina HiSeq 2500. To normalize quantification of the TCRbeta repertoire, the TCR libraries were built with molecular barcoding that relied on unique molecular identifiers. In-frame beta chains were kept once TCRdb had trimmed the public reads at Q25 with fastp and called clones with MiXCR. Duplicate CDR3 protein sequences are folded into a single record with the most common DNA and genes. This sample holds some 500,000 distinct CDR3 sequences; approximately 20% were observed only once. The top ten constitute less than 4% of the sample. Specimen: PBMCs from the stem cell graft donor, collected from the stem cell graft. The receptor set was obtained from a human donor who donated a stem cell graft to a child with acute lymphoblastic leukemia.

This clonotype was observed a handful of times. This rearrangement joins TRBV25-1 to TRBJ2-3, with 9 bases identical to TRBD2. Trimming at V came to 1 base and at J to 4 bases, leaving 6 bases not matched to a gene. Germline loops: CDR1 MGHDK, CDR2 SYGVNS. The CDR3 runs to 16 residues. CDR3: CASSESLAGKADTQYF. CDR3 bases: TGTGCCAGCAGTGAATCTCTAGCGGGAAAGGCAGATACGCAGTATTTT.

This chain uses TRBV29-1 with TRBJ1-4; D is uncertain. This CDR3 is built from 14 residues. With 7 bases removed from V and 4 bases from J, the gap between germline ends came to 16 bases. Germline CDR1 SQVTM, CDR2 ANQGSEA. This CDR3 is CSAINSSNNEKLFF. CDR3 bases: TGCAGCGCAATAAACAGCAGTAATAATGAAAAACTGTTTTTT.

The table lists this clonotype with a few counts. The chain carries TRBV9 and TRBJ1-1; TRBD1 agrees at 10 bases. CDR3 length: 17 residues. V lost 0 bases and J lost 1; bases outside the gene matches: 6. The V gene's germline CDR1 is SGDLS and CDR2 YYNGEE. The CDR3 DNA sequence: TGTGCCAGCAGCGTAGTAAGGACAGGGGGGCAGAACACTGAAGCTTTCTTT. Encoded protein: CASSVVRTGGQNTEAFF.

The chain has TRBV4-2 and TRBJ1-5; no clear D. The CDR3 spans 14 residues. Trimming took 1 base from V and 3 from J, leaving 7 bases between them. The germline CDR1 and CDR2 sequences are LGHNA and YNFKEQ. The CDR3 here is CASSQAQLNQPQHF. The CDR3 coding sequence is TGTGCCAGCAGCCAAGCGCAGCTCAATCAGCCCCAGCATTTT.

In this sample, this clonotype turned up a few times. V and J are TRBV18 and TRBJ1-2; 8 bases align to TRBD1. CDR1 is KGHSH, CDR2 LQKENI, per germline. Trimming cost V 2 bases and J 8 bases; bases outside gene matches: 4. The CDR3 is 13 amino acids. The CDR3 bases are TGTGCCAGCTCACCAACGGACAGGGTGGGCTACACCTTC. Translation: CASSPTDRVGYTF. Complete variable domain (other parts from reference TRBV18 and TRBJ1-2): NAGVMQNPRHLVRRRGQEARLRCSPMKGHSHVYWYRQLPEEGLKFMVYLQKENIIDESGMPKERFSAEFPKEGPSILRIQQVVRGDSAAYFCASSPTDRVGYTFGSGTRLTVV.

This chain links TRBV7-9 with TRBJ1-5; 7 bases line up with TRBD1. The CDR3 runs to 16 residues. CDR1 is SEHNR, CDR2 FQNEAQ, per germline (reference sequence). J was trimmed by 7 bases and V by 4 bases; bases with no gene match: 13. The CDR3 loop reads CASSSRRKGRGQPQHF. CDR3 bases: TGTGCCAGCAGCTCCCGTCGAAAGGGCAGGGGGCAGCCCCAGCATTTT. Complete variable domain (other parts from reference TRBV7-9 and TRBJ1-5): DTGVSQNPRHKITKRGQNVTFRCDPISEHNRLYWYRQTLGQGPEFLTYFQNEAQLEKSRLLSDRFSAERPKGSFSTLEIQRTEQGDSAMYLCASSSRRKGRGQPQHFGDGTRLSIL.

The chain recombines TRBV28 with TRBJ1-2; D remains ambiguous. Per the germline V gene, CDR1 is MDHEN and CDR2 is SYDVKM. The V gene lost 11 bases and the J gene lost 3 bases, with 16 bases spanning the gap. This CDR3 is 13 amino acids long. CDR3: CASTRGIDYGYTF. As DNA, the CDR3 is TGTGCCTCCACGCGAGGGATCGACTATGGCTACACCTTC.

The chain has TRBV5-1 and TRBJ2-3, with 8 bases that match TRBD2. V gave up 4 bases and J gave up 6 bases; unmatched junction bases: 13. CDR1 SGHRS and CDR2 YFSETQ come from the germline V gene. The CDR3 is made up of 16 amino acids. The CDR3 loop is CASSQLAVPPFDTQYF. CDR3 nucleotides: TGCGCCAGCAGCCAACTAGCGGTACCTCCCTTCGATACGCAGTATTTT.

This chain uses TRBV29-1 with TRBJ2-3, with TRBD1 matching over 7 bases. Germline V gene sequence: CDR1 SQVTM, CDR2 ANQGSEA. The CDR3 extends over 15 amino acids. Trimming removed 8 bases from V and 2 bases from J; junction bases left unmatched: 13. CDR3 amino acids: CSTRGTESVTDTQYF. CDR3 DNA sequence: TGCAGCACGAGAGGGACAGAATCGGTCACAGATACGCAGTATTTT.

Here the CDR3 reads CASSQVVRGTYEQYF. Written as DNA, the CDR3 is TGTGCCAGCAGCCAAGTCGTCAGGGGTACCTACGAGCAGTACTTC. The chain combines TRBV14 with TRBJ2-7, with D perhaps TRBD1 (6 bases). The length of the CDR3 is 15 residues. V gave up 1 base and J gave up 2 bases, with 12 bases separating them. Germline V gene lookup returns CDR1 SGHDN and CDR2 FVKESK.

This clonotype has just a few counts. The V call is TRBV5-1, the J call TRBJ2-5; D is ambiguous. Looked up from germline, CDR1 is SGHRS and CDR2 is YFSETQ. The ends were cut back, 2 bases at V and 5 bases at J, with 10 bases in the middle. The CDR3 totals 13 residues. The DNA for the CDR3 is TGCGCCAGCAGCTTTTCCCTTGGTGAGACCCAGTACTTC. Translating gives CASSFSLGETQYF.

The rearrangement links TRBV20-1 to TRBJ1-6; 8 nucleotides align to TRBD1. The CDR3 has 16 residues. CDR1 and CDR2 (germline): DFQATT, SNEGSKA (reference sequence). Losses at the gene ends were 2 bases for V and 10 bases for J; bases not matched to a gene: 13. This CDR3 is CSARKDRVFFRSPLHF. The CDR3 DNA follows: TGCAGTGCTAGAAAGGACAGGGTCTTTTTTCGATCACCCCTCCACTTT.

The V and J genes are TRBV7-9 and TRBJ1-1; 8 nucleotides line up with TRBD1. After removal of 4 bases from V and 3 bases from J, the junction contained 7 bases not matched to a gene. CDR3 size: 15 residues. Germline lookup yields CDR1 SEHNR and CDR2 FQNEAQ (reference sequence). This CDR3 reads CASSSLLTGDTEAFF. The CDR3 DNA reads as TGTGCCAGCAGCTCACTCTTGACAGGGGACACTGAAGCTTTCTTT.

This clonotype was counted between two and nine times. J is TRBJ1-1 and V is TRBV27; no reliable D call. This CDR3 is built from 16 residues. Germline V gives CDR1 MNHEY, CDR2 SMNVEV (reference sequence). V gave up 1 base and J gave up 1 base, with 13 bases separating them. The CDR3 sequence is CASSLFPPRQNTEAFF. For the CDR3, the DNA is TGTGCCAGCAGTTTATTCCCTCCCAGGCAGAACACTGAAGCTTTCTTT.

V is TRBV20-1 and J is TRBJ2-3, with 14 bases that match TRBD2. From germline, CDR1 is DFQATT and CDR2 SNEGSKA (reference sequence). With 3 bases clipped from V and 4 bases from J, the junction kept 3 bases outside the gene matches. The CDR3 extends over 15 amino acids. In nucleotides, the CDR3 is TGCAGTGCTAGGGGGACTAGCGGGAGATCAGATACGCAGTATTTT. Encoded protein: CSARGTSGRSDTQYF.

This clonotype was observed a handful of times. The chain links TRBV27 to TRBJ2-7; D is unclear. Looked up from germline, CDR1 is MNHEY and CDR2 is SMNVEV (reference sequence). Trimming shortened V by 0 bases and J by 4 bases, and 7 bases separated the two germline ends. The CDR3 length is 13 residues. The CDR3 DNA sequence: TGTGCCAGCAGTTTATCGCTCAGATACGAGCAGTACTTC. Translating it yields CASSLSLRYEQYF.

V gene TRBV5-1 combines with J gene TRBJ2-2; D gene uncertain. From germline, CDR1 is SGHRS and CDR2 YFSETQ. Trimming left V 4 bases short and J 7 bases short, with 14 bases between. The CDR3 length is 14 residues. CDR3 sequence: CASSPRRSDGELFF. CDR3 sequence (DNA): TGCGCCAGCAGCCCCAGAAGGAGCGACGGGGAGCTGTTTTTT.

The J gene is TRBJ2-1, the V gene TRBV4-1, with D possibly TRBD2 on 6 matching bases. This CDR3 is 14 amino acids long. V lost 5 bases and J 7 bases, leaving 15 bases between the germline ends. Germline V CDR1 and CDR2: MGHRA, YSYEKL. This CDR3 is CASSSRERVNEQFF. Here the CDR3 DNA reads TGCGCCAGCAGCTCCCGGGAGCGGGTAAATGAGCAGTTCTTC.

This CDR3 reads CASSQLHNEQFF. The CDR3 bases are TGCGCCAGCAGCCAACTCCACAATGAGCAGTTCTTC. This chain links TRBV4-1 with TRBJ2-1; D not certain. V lost 2 bases, J lost 5 bases, and 4 bases lay in between. This CDR3 contains 12 residues. Germline V gene lookup returns CDR1 MGHRA and CDR2 YSYEKL.

This chain connects TRBV3-1 to TRBJ1-4; D unresolved. The V gene lost 1 base and the J gene lost 6 bases, with 18 bases spanning the gap. Germline-derived CDR1 and CDR2 are LGHDT and YNNKEL (reference sequence). This CDR3 spans 17 amino acids. CDR3 sequence: CASSQVFLAEGDEKLFF. CDR3 coding DNA: TGTGCCAGCAGCCAAGTGTTCCTAGCCGAAGGAGATGAAAAACTGTTTTTT.